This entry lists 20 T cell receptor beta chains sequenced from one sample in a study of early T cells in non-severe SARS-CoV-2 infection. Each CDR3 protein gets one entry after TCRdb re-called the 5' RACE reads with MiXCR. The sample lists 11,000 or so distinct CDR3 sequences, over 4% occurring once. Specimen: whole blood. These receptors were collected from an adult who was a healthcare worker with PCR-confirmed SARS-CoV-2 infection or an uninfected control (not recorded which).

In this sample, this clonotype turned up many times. The CDR3 loop is CSALPGQGGTEAFF. CDR3 bases: TGCAGTGCTTTACCGGGACAGGGGGGCACTGAAGCTTTCTTT. This chain links TRBV20-1 with TRBJ1-1; TRBD1 matches 11 bases. The CDR3 sequence is 14 residues long. Losses at the gene ends were 5 bases for V and 4 bases for J; bases not matched to a gene: 6. CDR1 is DFQATT and CDR2 is SNEGSKA in the germline V gene (reference sequence).

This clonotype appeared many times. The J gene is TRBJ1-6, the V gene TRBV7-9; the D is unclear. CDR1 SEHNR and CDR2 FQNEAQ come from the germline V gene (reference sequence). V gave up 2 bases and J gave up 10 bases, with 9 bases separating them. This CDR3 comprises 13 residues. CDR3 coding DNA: TGTGCCAGCAGCTTATCCCCCGGGTCACCCCTCCACTTT. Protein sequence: CASSLSPGSPLHF.

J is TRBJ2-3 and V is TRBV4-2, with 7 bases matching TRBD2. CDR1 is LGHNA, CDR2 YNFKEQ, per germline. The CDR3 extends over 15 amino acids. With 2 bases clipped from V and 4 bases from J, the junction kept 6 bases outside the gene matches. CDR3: CASSQRTSLPDTQYF. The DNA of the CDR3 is TGTGCCAGCAGCCAACGGACTAGTCTTCCAGATACGCAGTATTTT.

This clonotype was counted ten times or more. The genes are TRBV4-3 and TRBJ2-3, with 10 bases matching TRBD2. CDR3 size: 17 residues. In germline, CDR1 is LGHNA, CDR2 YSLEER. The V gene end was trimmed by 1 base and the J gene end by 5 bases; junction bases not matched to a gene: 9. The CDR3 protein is CASSQGVSGGAEDTQYF. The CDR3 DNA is TGCGCCAGCAGCCAAGGTGTGAGCGGGGGGGCCGAAGATACGCAGTATTTT.

The chain's CDR3 is CSAIPGLQTLGETQYF. The CDR3 DNA is TGCAGTGCTATACCGGGACTTCAGACCCTAGGAGAGACCCAGTACTTC. The V gene is TRBV20-1, the J gene TRBJ2-5; a possible D gene is TRBD2 (6 bases). CDR3 length: 16 amino acids. V was shortened by 4 bases and J by 4 bases, with 22 bases between the two germline ends. The germline gives CDR1 DFQATT, CDR2 SNEGSKA (reference sequence).

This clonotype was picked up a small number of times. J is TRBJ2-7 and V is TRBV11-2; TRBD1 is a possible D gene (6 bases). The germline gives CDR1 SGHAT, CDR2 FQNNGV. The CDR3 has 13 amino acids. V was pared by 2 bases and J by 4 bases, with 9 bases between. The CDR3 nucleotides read TGTGCCAGCAGCTTAACAGGGCGTTACGAGCAGTACTTC. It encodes CASSLTGRYEQYF. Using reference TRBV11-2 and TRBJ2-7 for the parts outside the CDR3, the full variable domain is EAGVAQSPRYKIIEKRQSVAFWCNPISGHATLYWYQQILGQGPKLLIQFQNNGVVDDSQLPKDRFSAERLKGVDSTLKIQPAKLEDSAVYLCASSLTGRYEQYFGPGTRLTVT.

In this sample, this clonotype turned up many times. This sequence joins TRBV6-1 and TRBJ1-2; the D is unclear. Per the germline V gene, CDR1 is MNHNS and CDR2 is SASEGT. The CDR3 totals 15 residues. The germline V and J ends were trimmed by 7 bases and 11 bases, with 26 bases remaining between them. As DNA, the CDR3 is TGTGCCAGCACCCCCGGCCCCCAGTTGGCCCGGGTATACACCTTC. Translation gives CASTPGPQLARVYTF.

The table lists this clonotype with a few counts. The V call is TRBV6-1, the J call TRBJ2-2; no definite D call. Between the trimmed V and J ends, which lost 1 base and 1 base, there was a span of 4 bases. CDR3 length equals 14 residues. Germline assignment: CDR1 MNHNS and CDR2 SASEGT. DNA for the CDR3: TGTGCCAGCAGTGAAGTTTGGAACACCGGGGAGCTGTTTTTT. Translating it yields CASSEVWNTGELFF.

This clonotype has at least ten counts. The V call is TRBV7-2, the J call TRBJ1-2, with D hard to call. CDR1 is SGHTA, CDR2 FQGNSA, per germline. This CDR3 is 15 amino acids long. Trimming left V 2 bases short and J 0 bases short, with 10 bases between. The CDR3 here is CASSLRPTTNYGYTF. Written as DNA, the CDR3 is TGTGCCAGCAGCTTACGGCCGACGACTAACTATGGCTACACCTTC.

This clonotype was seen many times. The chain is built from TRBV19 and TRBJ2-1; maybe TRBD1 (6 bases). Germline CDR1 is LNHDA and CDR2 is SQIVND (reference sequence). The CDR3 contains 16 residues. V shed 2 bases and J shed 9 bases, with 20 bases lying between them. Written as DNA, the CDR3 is TGTGCCAGTAGTATAAAGCCTATGGCAGGGGCTAGTGAGCAGTTCTTC. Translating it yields CASSIKPMAGASEQFF.

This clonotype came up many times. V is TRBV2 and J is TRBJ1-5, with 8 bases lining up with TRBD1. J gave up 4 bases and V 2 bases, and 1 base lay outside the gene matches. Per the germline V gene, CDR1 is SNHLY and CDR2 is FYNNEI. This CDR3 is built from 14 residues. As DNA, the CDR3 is TGTGCCAGCAGTGAAAGACAGGGGAATCAGCCCCAGCATTTT. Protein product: CASSERQGNQPQHF.

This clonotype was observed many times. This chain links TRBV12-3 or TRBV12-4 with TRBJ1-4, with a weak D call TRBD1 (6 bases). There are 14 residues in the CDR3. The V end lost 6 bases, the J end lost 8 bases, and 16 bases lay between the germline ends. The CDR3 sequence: CASSLTGRDEKLFF. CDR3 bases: TGTGCCAGCAGCCTGACAGGCCGGGACGAAAAACTGTTTTTT.

CDR3 nucleotides: TGCAGCGCTGGAGCAGACGTCTACGAGCAGTACTTC. Translated: CSAGADVYEQYF. This chain joins TRBV29-1 and TRBJ2-7; D is undetermined. CDR1 SQVTM and CDR2 ANQGSEA come from the germline V gene. V gave up 7 bases and J gave up 3 bases, with 13 bases separating them. The CDR3 has 12 residues.

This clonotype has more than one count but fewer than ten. CDR3 sequence reads: CASSHTGGRTGELFF. The CDR3 region has the DNA TGTGCCAGCAGTCACACAGGGGGAAGAACCGGGGAGCTGTTTTTT. This chain connects TRBV27 to TRBJ2-2; 8 positions match TRBD1. This CDR3 is 15 amino acids long. V lost 5 bases and J lost 5; bases outside the gene matches: 7. Germline V gives CDR1 MNHEY, CDR2 SMNVEV (reference sequence).

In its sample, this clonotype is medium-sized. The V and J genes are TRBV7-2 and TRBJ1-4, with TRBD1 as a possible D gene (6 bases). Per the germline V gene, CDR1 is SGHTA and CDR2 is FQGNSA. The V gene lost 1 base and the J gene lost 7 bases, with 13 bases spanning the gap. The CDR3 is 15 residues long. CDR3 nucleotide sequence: TGTGCCAGCAGCTTAGTTGGGGGCTCAAGTGAAAAACTGTTTTTT. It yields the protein CASSLVGGSSEKLFF. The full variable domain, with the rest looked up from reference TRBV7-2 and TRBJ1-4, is GAGVSQSPSNKVTEKGKDVELRCDPISGHTALYWYRQSLGQGLEFLIYFQGNSAPDKSGLPSDRFSAERTGGSVSTLTIQRTQQEDSAVYLCASSLVGGSSEKLFFGSGTQLSVL.

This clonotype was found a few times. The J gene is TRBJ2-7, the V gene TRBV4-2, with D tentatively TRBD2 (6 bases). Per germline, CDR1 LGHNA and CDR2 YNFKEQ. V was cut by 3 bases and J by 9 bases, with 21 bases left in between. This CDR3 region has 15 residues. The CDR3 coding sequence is TGTGCCAGCAGCCACCTGGGGGGAGAATTTCCAGGGCAGTACTTC. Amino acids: CASSHLGGEFPGQYF.

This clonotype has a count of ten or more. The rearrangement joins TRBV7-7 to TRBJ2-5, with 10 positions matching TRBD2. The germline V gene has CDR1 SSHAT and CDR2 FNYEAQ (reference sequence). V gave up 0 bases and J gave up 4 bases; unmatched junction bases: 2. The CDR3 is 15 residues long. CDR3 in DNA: TGTGCCAGCAGCTTAGCTGCTAGCGGGAGAGAGACCCAGTACTTC. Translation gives CASSLAASGRETQYF.

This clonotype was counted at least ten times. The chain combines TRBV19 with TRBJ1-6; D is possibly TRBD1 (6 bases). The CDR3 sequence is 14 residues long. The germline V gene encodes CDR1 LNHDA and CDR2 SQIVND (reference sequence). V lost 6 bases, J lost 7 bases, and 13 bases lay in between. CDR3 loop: CASRQRDTNSPLHF. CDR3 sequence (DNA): TGTGCCAGTAGACAGCGGGACACCAATTCACCCCTCCACTTT.

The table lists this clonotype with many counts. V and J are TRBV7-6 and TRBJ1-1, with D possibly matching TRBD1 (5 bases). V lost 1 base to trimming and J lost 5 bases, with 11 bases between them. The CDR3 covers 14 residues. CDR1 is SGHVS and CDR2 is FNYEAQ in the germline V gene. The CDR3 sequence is CASSLERGGTEAFF. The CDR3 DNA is TGTGCCAGCAGCTTAGAAAGGGGTGGTACTGAAGCTTTCTTT.

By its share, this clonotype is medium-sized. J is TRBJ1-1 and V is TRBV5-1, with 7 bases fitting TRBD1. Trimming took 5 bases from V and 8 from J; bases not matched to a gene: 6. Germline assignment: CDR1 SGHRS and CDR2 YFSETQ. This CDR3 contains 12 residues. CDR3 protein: CASRDDRAEAFF. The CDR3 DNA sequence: TGCGCCAGCAGGGATGACAGGGCGGAAGCTTTCTTT.